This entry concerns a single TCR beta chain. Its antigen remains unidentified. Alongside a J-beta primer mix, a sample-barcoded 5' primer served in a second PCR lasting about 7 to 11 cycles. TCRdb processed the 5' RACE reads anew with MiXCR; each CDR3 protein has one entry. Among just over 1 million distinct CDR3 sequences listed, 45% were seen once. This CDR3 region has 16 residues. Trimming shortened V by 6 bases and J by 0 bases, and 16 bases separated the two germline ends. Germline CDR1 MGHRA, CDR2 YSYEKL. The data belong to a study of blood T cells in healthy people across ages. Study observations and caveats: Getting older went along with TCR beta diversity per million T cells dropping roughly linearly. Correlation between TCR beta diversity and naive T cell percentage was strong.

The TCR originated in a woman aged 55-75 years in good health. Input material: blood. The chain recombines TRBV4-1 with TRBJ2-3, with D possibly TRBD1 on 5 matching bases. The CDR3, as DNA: TGCGCCAGCAGAGCGCGGACACCTACTAGCACAGATACGCAGTATTTT. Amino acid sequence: CASRARTPTSTDTQYF.